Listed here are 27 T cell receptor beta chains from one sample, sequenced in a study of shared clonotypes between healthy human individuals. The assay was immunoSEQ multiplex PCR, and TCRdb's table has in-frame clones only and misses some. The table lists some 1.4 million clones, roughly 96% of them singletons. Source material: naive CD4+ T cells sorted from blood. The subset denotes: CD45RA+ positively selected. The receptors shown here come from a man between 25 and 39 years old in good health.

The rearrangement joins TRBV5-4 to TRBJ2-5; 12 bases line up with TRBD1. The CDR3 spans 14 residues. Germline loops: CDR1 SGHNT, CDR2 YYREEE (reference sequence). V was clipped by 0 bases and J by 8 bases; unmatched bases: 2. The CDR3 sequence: CASSLEGTGGTQYF. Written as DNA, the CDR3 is TGTGCCAGCAGCTTGGAAGGGACAGGGGGCACCCAGTACTTC.

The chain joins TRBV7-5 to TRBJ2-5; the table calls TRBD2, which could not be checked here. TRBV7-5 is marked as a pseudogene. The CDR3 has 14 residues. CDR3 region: CARVLRREGETQYF. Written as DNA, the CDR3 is TGTGCCAGGGTCCTTCGGCGGGAGGGAGAGACCCAGTACTTC.

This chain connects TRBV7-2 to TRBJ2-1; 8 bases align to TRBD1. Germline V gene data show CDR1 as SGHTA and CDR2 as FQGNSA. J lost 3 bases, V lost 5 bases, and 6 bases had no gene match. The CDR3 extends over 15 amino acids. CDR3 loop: CASSPDRGNYNEQFF. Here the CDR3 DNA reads TGTGCCAGCAGCCCTGACAGGGGAAACTACAATGAGCAGTTCTTC.

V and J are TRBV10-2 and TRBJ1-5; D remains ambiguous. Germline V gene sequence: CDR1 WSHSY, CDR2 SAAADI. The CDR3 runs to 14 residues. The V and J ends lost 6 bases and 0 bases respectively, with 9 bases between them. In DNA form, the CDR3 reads TGCGCCAGCAGGGCGGAGTATAGCAATCAGCCCCAGCATTTT. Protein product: CASRAEYSNQPQHF.

CDR3 in DNA: TGTGCCATCGCCCCGGGACAGGAACCATACGAGCAGTACTTC. Translation: CAIAPGQEPYEQYF. The gene calls are TRBV28 and TRBJ2-7, with 8 bases identical to TRBD1. CDR1 and CDR2 (germline): MDHEN, SYDVKM. CDR3 length equals 14 residues. V shed 10 bases and J 4 bases; nucleotides not matched to a gene: 12.

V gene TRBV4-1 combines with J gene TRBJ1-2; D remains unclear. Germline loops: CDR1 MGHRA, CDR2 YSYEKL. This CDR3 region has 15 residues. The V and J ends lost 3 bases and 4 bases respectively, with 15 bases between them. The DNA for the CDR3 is TGCGCCAGCAGCCATAACTCCGAGGTCTTCTATGGCTACACCTTC. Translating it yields CASSHNSEVFYGYTF.

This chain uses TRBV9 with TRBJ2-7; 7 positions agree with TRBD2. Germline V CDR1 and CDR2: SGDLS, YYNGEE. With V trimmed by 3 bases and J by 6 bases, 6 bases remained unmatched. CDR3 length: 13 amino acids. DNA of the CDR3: TGTGCCAGCAGCGAAAACACGGGGGGCGAGCAGTACTTC. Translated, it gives CASSENTGGEQYF.

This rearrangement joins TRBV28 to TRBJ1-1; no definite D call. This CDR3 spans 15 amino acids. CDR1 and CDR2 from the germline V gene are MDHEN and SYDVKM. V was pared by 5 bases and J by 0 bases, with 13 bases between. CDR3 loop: CASSVSGQVNTEAFF. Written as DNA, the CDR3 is TGTGCCAGCAGTGTCAGCGGGCAAGTGAACACTGAAGCTTTCTTT.

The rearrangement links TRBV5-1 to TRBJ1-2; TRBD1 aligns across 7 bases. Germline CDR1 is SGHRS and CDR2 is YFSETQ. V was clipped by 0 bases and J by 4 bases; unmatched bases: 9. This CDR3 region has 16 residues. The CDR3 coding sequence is TGCGCCAGCAGCTTGGCGAGGACAGGACTCAGCTATGGCTACACCTTC. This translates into CASSLARTGLSYGYTF.

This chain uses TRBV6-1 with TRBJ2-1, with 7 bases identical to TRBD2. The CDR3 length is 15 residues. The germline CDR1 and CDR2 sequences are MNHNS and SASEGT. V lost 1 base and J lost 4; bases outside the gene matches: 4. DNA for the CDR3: TGTGCCAGCAGTGAAGTTCTAGCGGCTTACAATGAGCAGTTCTTC. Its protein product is CASSEVLAAYNEQFF.

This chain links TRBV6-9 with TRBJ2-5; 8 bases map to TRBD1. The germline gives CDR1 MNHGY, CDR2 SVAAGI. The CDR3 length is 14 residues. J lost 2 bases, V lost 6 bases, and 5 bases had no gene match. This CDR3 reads CASSGTGTQETQYF. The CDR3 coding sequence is TGTGCCAGCAGCGGGACAGGTACACAAGAGACCCAGTACTTC.

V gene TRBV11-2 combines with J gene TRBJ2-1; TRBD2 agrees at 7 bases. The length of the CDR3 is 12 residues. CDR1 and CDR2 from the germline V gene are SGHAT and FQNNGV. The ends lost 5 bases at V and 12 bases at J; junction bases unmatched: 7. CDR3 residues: CASSHPGTMQFF. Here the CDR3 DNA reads TGTGCCAGCAGCCACCCCGGGACTATGCAGTTCTTC.

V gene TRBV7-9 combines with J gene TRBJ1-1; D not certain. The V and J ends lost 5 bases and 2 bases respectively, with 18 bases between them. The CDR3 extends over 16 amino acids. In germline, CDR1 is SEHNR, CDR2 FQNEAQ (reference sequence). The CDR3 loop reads CASSLIKDLFNTEAFF. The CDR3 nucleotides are TGTGCCAGCAGCCTAATAAAGGACCTCTTTAACACTGAAGCTTTCTTT.

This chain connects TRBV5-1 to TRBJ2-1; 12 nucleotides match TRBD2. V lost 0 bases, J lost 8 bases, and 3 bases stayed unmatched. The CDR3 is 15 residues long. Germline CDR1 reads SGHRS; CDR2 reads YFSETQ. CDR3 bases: TGCGCCAGCAGCTTGGTAGGACTAGCGGGATATGAGCAGTTCTTC. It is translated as CASSLVGLAGYEQFF.

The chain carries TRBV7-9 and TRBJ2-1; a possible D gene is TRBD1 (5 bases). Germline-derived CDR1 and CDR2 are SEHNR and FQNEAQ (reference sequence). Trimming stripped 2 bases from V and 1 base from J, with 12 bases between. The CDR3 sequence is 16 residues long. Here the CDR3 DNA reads TGTGCCAGCAGCTTAAGAACAGGTACTTCCTACAATGAGCAGTTCTTC. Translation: CASSLRTGTSYNEQFF.

The CDR3 DNA sequence: TGTGCCAGCAGTTTAATCTCCGGAGGGGGCCACGAGCAGTACTTC. Translating it yields CASSLISGGGHEQYF. The J gene is TRBJ2-7, the V gene TRBV6-6; possibly TRBD1 for D (7 bases). The length of the CDR3 is 15 residues. Germline lookup yields CDR1 MNHNY and CDR2 SVGAGI (reference sequence). The V gene lost 4 bases and the J gene lost 5 bases, with 18 bases spanning the gap.

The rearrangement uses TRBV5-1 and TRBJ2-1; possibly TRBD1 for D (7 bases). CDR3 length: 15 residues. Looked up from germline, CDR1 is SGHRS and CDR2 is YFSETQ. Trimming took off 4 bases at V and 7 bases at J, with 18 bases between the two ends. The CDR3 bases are TGCGCCAGCAGCCTCGGACAGGAGGGCCCTAATGAGCAGTTCTTC. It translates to CASSLGQEGPNEQFF.

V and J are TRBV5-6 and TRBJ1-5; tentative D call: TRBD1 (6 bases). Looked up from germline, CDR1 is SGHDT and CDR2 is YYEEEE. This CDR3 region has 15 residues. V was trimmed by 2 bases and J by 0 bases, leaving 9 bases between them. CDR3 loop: CASSLGTPSNQPQHF. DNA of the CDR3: TGTGCCAGCAGCTTAGGGACACCTAGCAATCAGCCCCAGCATTTT.

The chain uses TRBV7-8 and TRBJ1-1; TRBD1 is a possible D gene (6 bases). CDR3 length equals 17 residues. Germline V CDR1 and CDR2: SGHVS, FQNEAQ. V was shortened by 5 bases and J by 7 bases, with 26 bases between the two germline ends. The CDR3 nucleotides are TGTGCCAGCAGCCCAACAGGGCAACGTTTTATAGGGCATGAAGCTTTCTTT. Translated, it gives CASSPTGQRFIGHEAFF.

The CDR3 protein is CASSSDRGAPGSAFF. DNA of the CDR3: TGCGCCAGCAGCTCAGACCGCGGGGCCCCCGGATCAGCTTTCTTT. The chain is built from TRBV5-1 and TRBJ1-1, with D perhaps matching TRBD1 (5 bases). The germline V gene encodes CDR1 SGHRS and CDR2 YFSETQ. This CDR3 has 15 residues. The V and J ends lost 3 bases and 10 bases respectively, with 22 bases between them.

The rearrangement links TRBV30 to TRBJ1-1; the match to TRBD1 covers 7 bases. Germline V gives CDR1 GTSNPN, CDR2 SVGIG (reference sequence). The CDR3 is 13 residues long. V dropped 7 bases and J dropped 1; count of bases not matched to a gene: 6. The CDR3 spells CASHRGKNTEAFF. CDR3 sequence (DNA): TGTGCCTCGCACAGGGGAAAGAACACTGAAGCTTTCTTT.

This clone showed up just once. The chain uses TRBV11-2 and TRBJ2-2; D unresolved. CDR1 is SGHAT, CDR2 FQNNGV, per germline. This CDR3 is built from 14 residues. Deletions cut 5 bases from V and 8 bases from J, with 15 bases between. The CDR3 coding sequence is TGTGCCAGCAGCCTTAGTGATTTTTTGGGGGAGCTGTTTTTT. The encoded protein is CASSLSDFLGELFF.

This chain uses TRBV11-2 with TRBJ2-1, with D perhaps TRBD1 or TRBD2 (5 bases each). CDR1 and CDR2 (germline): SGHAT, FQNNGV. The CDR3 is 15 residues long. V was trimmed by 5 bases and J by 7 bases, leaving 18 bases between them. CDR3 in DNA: TGTGCCAGCAGCCACCGGGACCGCCCTGGGAATGAGCAGTTCTTC. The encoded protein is CASSHRDRPGNEQFF.

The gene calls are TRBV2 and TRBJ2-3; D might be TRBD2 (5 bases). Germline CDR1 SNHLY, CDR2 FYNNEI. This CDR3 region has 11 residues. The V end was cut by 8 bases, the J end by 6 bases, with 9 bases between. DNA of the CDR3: TGTGCCAGCTCAGCGGTGGATACGCAGTATTTT. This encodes CASSAVDTQYF.

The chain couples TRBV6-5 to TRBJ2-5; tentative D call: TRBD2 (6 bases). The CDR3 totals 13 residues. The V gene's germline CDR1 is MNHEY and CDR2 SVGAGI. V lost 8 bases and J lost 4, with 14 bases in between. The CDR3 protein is CASGETGGETQYF. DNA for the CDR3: TGTGCCAGCGGGGAAACCGGGGGAGAGACCCAGTACTTC.

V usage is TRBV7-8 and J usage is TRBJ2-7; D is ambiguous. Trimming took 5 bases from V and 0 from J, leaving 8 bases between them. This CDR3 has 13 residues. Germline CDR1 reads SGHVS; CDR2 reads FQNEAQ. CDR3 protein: CASSGVSSYEQYF. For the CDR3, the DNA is TGTGCCAGCAGCGGGGTGAGCTCCTACGAGCAGTACTTC.

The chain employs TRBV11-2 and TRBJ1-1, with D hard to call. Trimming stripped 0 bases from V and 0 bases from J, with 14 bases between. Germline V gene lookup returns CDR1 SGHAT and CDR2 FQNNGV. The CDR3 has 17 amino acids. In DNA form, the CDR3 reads TGTGCCAGCAGCTTAGAGGGAGCAACTTCCATGAACACTGAAGCTTTCTTT. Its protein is CASSLEGATSMNTEAFF.